The 2 T cell receptor beta chains given below trace back to one sample, sequenced in a study of cytomegalovirus exposure and HLA in healthy donors. PCR amplification relied on 60 Vbeta primers (plus 13 Jbeta primers). Some clones are missing from TCRdb's copy, which holds only in-frame ones; the method was immunoSEQ multiplex PCR. The sample lists 130,000 or so clones; 84% were seen once. Sequenced input: PBMCs. Source of these receptors: a woman under 30 in good health and CMV-seropositive.

The rearrangement links TRBV27 to TRBJ2-3; the D gene is possibly TRBD1 (6 bases). This CDR3 spans 13 amino acids. V shed 6 bases and J shed 6 bases, with 13 bases lying between them. Germline V gene data show CDR1 as MNHEY and CDR2 as SMNVEV (reference sequence). This CDR3 is CASRDTGLDTQYF. In DNA form, the CDR3 reads TGTGCCAGCAGGGATACAGGGTTGGATACGCAGTATTTT.

The gene calls are TRBV1 and TRBJ2-1; the D call TRBD2 from the table was never checked on the DNA. TRBV1 is annotated as a pseudogene. The CDR3 is 15 amino acids. This CDR3 is CTSSPERGGYNEQFF. The CDR3, as DNA: TGCACCAGCAGCCCCGAGCGGGGGGGATACAATGAGCAGTTCTTC.